These 2 T cell receptor beta chains share one sample of origin, sequenced in a study of T cells in Graves' hyperthyroidism and ophthalmopathy. TCR beta CDR3 regions were amplified from RNA transcripts. TCR CDR3 regions were first amplified by RT-PCR with HTBI primers. TCRdb recomputed calls from the multiplex PCR reads with MiXCR, one row per CDR3 protein. The sample holds about 500,000 distinct CDR3 sequences, roughly 45% seen once. Sample: peripheral blood or thyroid tissue (not recorded which). The source is an adult woman with Graves' disease, either hyperthyroidism or ophthalmopathy (not recorded which).

This chain links TRBV9 with TRBJ2-2, with D possibly matching TRBD2 (6 bases). The CDR3 totals 13 residues. With 5 bases removed from V and 4 bases from J, the gap between germline ends came to 9 bases. Germline assignment: CDR1 SGDLS and CDR2 YYNGEE. CDR3 DNA sequence: TGTGCCAGCAGTGCCGGGGGCACCGGGGAGCTGTTTTTT. Translation: CASSAGGTGELFF.

The chain combines TRBV9 with TRBJ1-2; D gene unclear. CDR1 SGDLS and CDR2 YYNGEE come from the germline V gene. The CDR3 runs 16 residues. V was clipped by 4 bases and J by 6 bases, with 22 bases between them. This CDR3 reads CASSHPHTDDWDGYTF. CDR3 nucleotides: TGTGCCAGCAGCCACCCTCACACAGACGACTGGGATGGCTACACCTTC.